This is a list of T cell receptor beta chains from one sample in a study of blood T cell repertoires in COVID-19. Only in-frame clones appear in the TCRdb table, and some are missing; sequencing was by immunoSEQ multiplex PCR. The table includes 260,000 or so clones, about 85% detected once. Material: PBMCs or T cells enriched from blood (not recorded which). The receptors originated from a woman between 45 and 65 years old who had recovered from COVID-19. CDR3s include the opening cysteine and the closing phenylalanine or tryptophan. Size values are once, few and many counts, or a class for expanded clones, and some rows have none.

v_gene: TRBV18
abundance: NA
CDR3aa: CASSPLEQNYGYTF

v_gene: TRBV11-2
abundance: NA
CDR3aa: CASSTVRGRYTYEQFF

v_gene: TRBV3-1/TRBV3-2
abundance: NA
CDR3aa: CASSTQRDEQFF

v_gene: TRBV7-8
abundance: NA
CDR3aa: CASSLGSGRAYGYTF

v_gene: TRBV4-1
abundance: few
CDR3aa: CASSQGQGKGKLFF

v_gene: TRBV7-8
abundance: NA
CDR3aa: CASSSLLGLAGGSSYEQYF

v_gene: TRBV5-1
abundance: once
CDR3aa: CASSSGVRVTDTQYF

v_gene: TRBV7-9
abundance: NA
CDR3aa: CASSSSGQTNEKLFF

v_gene: TRBV14
abundance: NA
CDR3aa: CASSRTYTGQFNEKLFF

v_gene: TRBV18
abundance: NA
CDR3aa: CASSASGGYNEQFF

v_gene: TRBV15
abundance: NA
CDR3aa: CATSREAADQPQHF

v_gene: TRBV20-1
abundance: NA
CDR3aa: CSASTGNINYGYTF

v_gene: TRBV11-1
abundance: NA
CDR3aa: CASSARGYEQYF

v_gene: TRBV29-1
abundance: few
CDR3aa: CSVSDSNTEAFF

v_gene: TRBV9
abundance: NA
CDR3aa: CASSPGQSAEKLFF

v_gene: TRBV30
abundance: NA
CDR3aa: CAWSGQGGEAFF

v_gene: TRBV19
abundance: once
CDR3aa: CASSITGRKSPLHF

v_gene: TRBV6-4
abundance: once
CDR3aa: CASSDSGLAGRQNEQFF

v_gene: TRBV2
abundance: NA
CDR3aa: CASSERGRGSGYTF

v_gene: TRBV29-1
abundance: NA
CDR3aa: CSVATGGDQPQHF

v_gene: TRBV19
abundance: NA
CDR3aa: CASSISGQVTSPLHF

v_gene: TRBV19
abundance: NA
CDR3aa: CASTAGGPYNEQFF